These T cell receptor beta chains were read from a single sample in a study of immune cell composition in non-small cell lung cancer. The table came from immunoSEQ multiplex PCR; TCRdb's copy has only in-frame clones and leaves some out. This table has 5,500 to 7,500 clones, roughly three quarters appearing once. Sequencing was carried out using non-adjacent lung tissue. The source is a human donor with non-small cell lung cancer. CDR3s include the opening cysteine and the closing phenylalanine or tryptophan. D genes are given only for firm matches. Not every row has a clone size; where given, it reads once, few, many or a size class.

d_call	clone_size	v_call	j_call	cdr3_nt	cdr3_aa
TRBD2	NA	TRBV2	TRBJ2-5	TGTGCCAGCAACCGGGGGGGGTTCCAAGAGACCCAGTACTTC	CASNRGGFQETQYF
TRBD1	NA	TRBV5-6	TRBJ2-5	TGTGCCAGCAGCTGGGGACAGGCGATAGAGACCCAGTACTTC	CASSWGQAIETQYF
TRBD1	NA	TRBV10-3	TRBJ1-1	TGTGCCATCAGTGATTTGAACAGGGGCATGAACACTGAAGCTTTCTTT	CAISDLNRGMNTEAFF
TRBD2	NA	TRBV2	TRBJ2-7	TGTGCCAGCAGCCTGGGACTAGCGGGAGGTACCCTCCCAACCGAGCAGTACTTC	CASSLGLAGGTLPTEQYF
TRBD2	NA	TRBV7-2	TRBJ2-7	TGTGCCAGCAGTTTAAGCGGGAACGACAACTACGAGCAGTACTTC	CASSLSGNDNYEQYF
NA	NA	TRBV7-9	TRBJ1-4	TGTGCCAGCAGCTCGGAGAGAGAAAAACTGTTTTTT	CASSSEREKLFF
TRBD2	few	TRBV14	TRBJ2-1	TGTGCCAGCAGCCAATCGGGCGGGCGCGGGAGATACAATGAGCAGTTCTTC	CASSQSGGRGRYNEQFF
TRBD2	NA	TRBV5-4	TRBJ2-2	TGTGCCAGCAGTCCCGGACTAGCGGGAGTCGCCGGGGAGCTGTTTTTT	CASSPGLAGVAGELFF
NA	medium-sized	TRBV2	TRBJ1-1	TGTGCCAGCAGAAAGGATTCCCAGGGTATAGCTTTCTTT	CASRKDSQGIAFF
TRBD2	NA	TRBV6-5	TRBJ2-3	TGTGCCAGCAGTTACGCGGGAGTGGGCGTAGATACGCAGTATTTT	CASSYAGVGVDTQYF
TRBD2	once	TRBV28	TRBJ2-5	TGTGCCAGCAGGATCGGAGCGGGACAAGAGACCCAGTACTTC	CASRIGAGQETQYF
NA	few	TRBV28	TRBJ2-7	TGTGCCAGCACGGGGGAACCGTACGAGCAGTACTTC	CASTGEPYEQYF
NA	NA	TRBV4-3	TRBJ2-7	TGCGCCAGCAGCCAAGATCAAGGCAGGTCGCTTGGCTACGAGCAGTACTTC	CASSQDQGRSLGYEQYF
NA	NA	TRBV19	TRBJ2-7	TGTGCCAGTAGTTGGACAGACTCCTACGAGCAGTACTTC	CASSWTDSYEQYF
TRBD1	NA	TRBV5-1	TRBJ1-2	TGCGCCAGCAGCCCCGGGACAGATCTCTATGGCTACACCTTC	CASSPGTDLYGYTF
NA	NA	TRBV11-2	TRBJ1-2	TGTGCCAGCAGCTTAGATATGGGGGGGAGATATGGCTACACCTTC	CASSLDMGGRYGYTF
TRBD2	once	TRBV18	TRBJ2-5	TGTGCCAGCTCACCACCCGGACTAGCGGAGACCCAGTACTTC	CASSPPGLAETQYF
NA	NA	TRBV4-3	TRBJ1-1	TGCGCCAGCAGCCAAGGTGGAGGGTCGCTGACTGAAGCTTTCTTT	CASSQGGGSLTEAFF
TRBD2	NA	TRBV11-2	TRBJ2-5	TGTGCCAGCAGCTTTTATTCTAGCGGGAGTGGAACTGAGACCCAGTACTTC	CASSFYSSGSGTETQYF
NA	NA	TRBV19	TRBJ2-1	TGTGCCAGTAGCCCCGACAGGAGCTCCTACAATGAGCAGTTCTTC	CASSPDRSSYNEQFF
NA	NA	TRBV28	TRBJ2-6	TGTGCCAGCAGTCTACGGAGCTCTGGGGCCAACGTCCTGACTTTC	CASSLRSSGANVLTF
NA	NA	TRBV6-5	TRBJ1-2	TGTGCCAGCAAAACAGACTATGGCTACACCTTC	CASKTDYGYTF
NA	NA	TRBV19	TRBJ1-1	TGTGCCAGTAGTATAGATTGGGCCCAACCCACTGAAGCTTTCTTT	CASSIDWAQPTEAFF
NA	NA	TRBV11-2	TRBJ1-4	TGTGCCAGCAGCTTCGGGGACTACAGTTCACCCTCTGAAAAACTGTTTTTT	CASSFGDYSSPSEKLFF
NA	few	TRBV18	TRBJ1-1	TGTGCCAGCTCACCAGAGTTGACAATTGAAGCTTTCTTT	CASSPELTIEAFF
NA	NA	TRBV4-1	TRBJ2-2	TGCGCCAGCAGCCAAGAAGTAGTTTTCACCGGGGAGCTGTTTTTT	CASSQEVVFTGELFF
TRBD2	NA	TRBV19	TRBJ2-7	TGTGCCAGTTCGACTAGCGGGGGGTCCTACGAGCAGTACTTC	CASSTSGGSYEQYF
TRBD1	NA	TRBV10-3	TRBJ1-2	TGTGCCATCAGAGAGGGGGCTGTCTATGGCTACACCTTC	CAIREGAVYGYTF
TRBD2	NA	TRBV11-2	TRBJ2-3	TGTGCCAGCAGCTCTAGCGGGGGGGCGTTCAGAGCAGATACGCAGTATTTT	CASSSSGGAFRADTQYF
TRBD2	NA	TRBV4-3	TRBJ2-1	TGCGCCAGCAGCCAAGAATCTAGCGGGGTTATGAGTGAGCAGTTCTTC	CASSQESSGVMSEQFF
TRBD1	NA	TRBV2	TRBJ2-2	TGTGCCAGTACAGGGGACGGGAACACCGGGGAGCTGTTTTTT	CASTGDGNTGELFF
NA	NA	TRBV6-4	TRBJ2-1	TGTGCCAGCAGTGACCGGGATGAGCAGTTCTTC	CASSDRDEQFF
NA	NA	TRBV5-4	TRBJ1-3	TGTGCCATATCTCGGGGCTCTGGAAACACCATATATTTT	CAISRGSGNTIYF
NA	NA	TRBV29-1	TRBJ1-4	TGCAGCGTGCTCTCACAGCCCGATGAAAAACTGTTTTTT	CSVLSQPDEKLFF
NA	NA	TRBV7-9	TRBJ1-2	TGTGCCAGCAGCTTAGGTCGCAGGGAGGTCTATGGCTACACCTTC	CASSLGRREVYGYTF
NA	NA	TRBV7-2	TRBJ1-3	TGTGCCAGCAGCTTAGTCGTCTCTGGAAACACCATATATTTT	CASSLVVSGNTIYF
NA	NA	TRBV18	TRBJ2-6	TGTGCCAGCTCACCACCAGGACAGATAAGCTCTGGGGCCAACGTCCTGACTTTC	CASSPPGQISSGANVLTF
NA	NA	TRBV27	TRBJ1-1	TGTGCCAGCAGTTTAGGACCGGGGGATTGGAACACTGAAGCTTTCTTT	CASSLGPGDWNTEAFF
TRBD1	NA	TRBV28	TRBJ2-7	TGTGCCAGCAGTTCACCCGGGACAGGGACCTACGAGCAGTACTTC	CASSSPGTGTYEQYF
TRBD2	NA	TRBV29-1	TRBJ2-1	TGCAGCGTTGAGGGAGCTAGCGGGCTTAACAATGAGCAGTTCTTC	CSVEGASGLNNEQFF
NA	once	TRBV30	TRBJ2-7	TGTGCCTGGAATCGACTGAACTACGAGCAGTACTTC	CAWNRLNYEQYF
TRBD1	NA	TRBV7-9	TRBJ2-7	TGTGCCAGCAGCTCGGACAGGGATAATGACGAGCAGTACTTC	CASSSDRDNDEQYF
TRBD1	NA	TRBV27	TRBJ2-2	TGTGCCAGCATTAGCGACAGGGCCCCGAACACCGGGGAGCTGTTTTTT	CASISDRAPNTGELFF
TRBD2	NA	TRBV6-1	TRBJ2-7	TGTGCCACCCTAAGGGGACTAGCGACCTACGAGCAGTACTTC	CATLRGLATYEQYF
TRBD2	NA	TRBV9	TRBJ2-3	TGTGCCAGCAGCCCGGGAATTAGCGGGAGTACAGATACGCAGTATTTT	CASSPGISGSTDTQYF
NA	NA	TRBV14	TRBJ1-2	TGTGCCAGCAGCCAAGATACGGGGGCTAACTATGGCTACACCTTC	CASSQDTGANYGYTF
TRBD2	NA	TRBV27	TRBJ2-1	TGTGCCAGCAGTTCCCTGACTAGCGGGAGTGGGAATGAGCAGTTCTTC	CASSSLTSGSGNEQFF
NA	NA	TRBV9	TRBJ2-5	TGTGCCAGCAGCCGAGGACAGCAAGAGACCCAGTACTTC	CASSRGQQETQYF
TRBD2	NA	TRBV14	TRBJ2-7	TGTGCCAGCAGCCCCGCGGGGGGGGGCCCCTCCTACGAGCAGTACTTC	CASSPAGGGPSYEQYF
TRBD1	NA	TRBV28	TRBJ2-7	TGTGCCAGCAGGTGGACAGGCTCCTACGAGCAGTACTTC	CASRWTGSYEQYF
NA	NA	TRBV10-1	TRBJ2-5	TGCGCCAGCAGTCAAACAGGGCAAGAGACCCAGTACTTC	CASSQTGQETQYF
TRBD2	NA	TRBV7-9	TRBJ2-5	TGTGCCAGCAGCTTAGCCGCTAGCGGGGACCTCCAAGAGACCCAGTACTTC	CASSLAASGDLQETQYF
NA	NA	TRBV4-1	TRBJ2-6	TGCGCCAGCAGCCAAGAAATGACAGCTGGGGCCAACGTCCTGACTTTC	CASSQEMTAGANVLTF
NA	NA	TRBV4-3	TRBJ2-1	TGCGCCAGCAGCCAGGATGGAGGAGGTGAGCAGTTCTTC	CASSQDGGGEQFF
TRBD1	NA	TRBV2	TRBJ1-5	TGTGCCAGCAGTCTTAGGGGACAGGGACGCAATCAGCCCCAGCATTTT	CASSLRGQGRNQPQHF
NA	NA	TRBV6-6	TRBJ1-5	TGTGCCAGCATTGGGACTAATAGCAATCAGCCCCAGCATTTT	CASIGTNSNQPQHF
TRBD2	NA	TRBV29-1	TRBJ2-7	TGCAGCGTTGAACTGCGGGGGATTTCCTACGAGCAGTACTTC	CSVELRGISYEQYF